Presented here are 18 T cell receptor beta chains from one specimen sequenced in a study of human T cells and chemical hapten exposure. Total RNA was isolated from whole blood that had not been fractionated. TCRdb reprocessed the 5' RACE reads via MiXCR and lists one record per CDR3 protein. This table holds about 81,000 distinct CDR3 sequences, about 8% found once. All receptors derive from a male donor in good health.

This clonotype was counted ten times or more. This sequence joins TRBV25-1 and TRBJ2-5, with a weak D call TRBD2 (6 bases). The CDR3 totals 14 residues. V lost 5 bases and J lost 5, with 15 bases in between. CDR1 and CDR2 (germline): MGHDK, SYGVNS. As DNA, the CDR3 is TGTGCCAGCAGTCGCGGGACTCTTGGGGAGACCCAGTACTTC. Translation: CASSRGTLGETQYF. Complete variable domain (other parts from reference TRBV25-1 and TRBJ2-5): EADIYQTPRYLVIGTGKKITLECSQTMGHDKMYWYQQDPGMELHLIHYSYGVNSTEKGDLSSESTVSRIRTEHFPLTLESARPSHTSQYLCASSRGTLGETQYFGPGTRLLVL.

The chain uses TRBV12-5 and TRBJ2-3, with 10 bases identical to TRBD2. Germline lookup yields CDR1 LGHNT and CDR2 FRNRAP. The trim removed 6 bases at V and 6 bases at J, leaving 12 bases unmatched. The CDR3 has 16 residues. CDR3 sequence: CASGPGLADGRDTQYF. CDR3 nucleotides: TGTGCTAGTGGCCCCGGACTAGCGGATGGAAGGGATACGCAGTATTTT.

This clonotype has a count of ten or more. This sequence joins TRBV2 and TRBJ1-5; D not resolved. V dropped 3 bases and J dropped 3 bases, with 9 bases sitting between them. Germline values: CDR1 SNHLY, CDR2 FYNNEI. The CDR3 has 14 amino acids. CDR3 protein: CASSDWVVNQPQHF. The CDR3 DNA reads TGTGCCAGCAGTGATTGGGTAGTCAATCAGCCCCAGCATTTT.

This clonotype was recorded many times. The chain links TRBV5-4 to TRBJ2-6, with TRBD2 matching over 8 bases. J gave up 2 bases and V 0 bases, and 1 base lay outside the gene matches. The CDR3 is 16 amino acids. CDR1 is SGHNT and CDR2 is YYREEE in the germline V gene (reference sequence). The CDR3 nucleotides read TGTGCCAGCAGCTTGGGGACTAGCCCTGGGGCCAACGTCCTGACTTTC. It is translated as CASSLGTSPGANVLTF.

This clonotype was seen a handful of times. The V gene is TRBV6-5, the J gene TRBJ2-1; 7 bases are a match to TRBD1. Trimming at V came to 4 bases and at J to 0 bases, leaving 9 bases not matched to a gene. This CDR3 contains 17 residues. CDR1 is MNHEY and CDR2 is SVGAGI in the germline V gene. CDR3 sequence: CASSSTGLPSSYNEQFF. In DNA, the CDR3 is TGTGCCAGCAGTTCGACAGGGCTCCCTAGCTCCTACAATGAGCAGTTCTTC.

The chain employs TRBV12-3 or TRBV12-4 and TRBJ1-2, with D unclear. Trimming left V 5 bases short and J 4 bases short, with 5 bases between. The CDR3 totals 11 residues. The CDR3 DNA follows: TGTGCCAGCAGTACAGTCTATGGCTACACCTTC. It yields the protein CASSTVYGYTF.

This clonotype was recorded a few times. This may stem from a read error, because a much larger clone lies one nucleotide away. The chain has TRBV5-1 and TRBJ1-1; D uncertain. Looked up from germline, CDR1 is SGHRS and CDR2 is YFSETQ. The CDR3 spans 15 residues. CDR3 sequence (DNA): TGCGCCAGCAGCTTGTCCCAAATGATGAACTCTGAAGCTTTCTTT. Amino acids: CASSLSQMMNSEAFF.

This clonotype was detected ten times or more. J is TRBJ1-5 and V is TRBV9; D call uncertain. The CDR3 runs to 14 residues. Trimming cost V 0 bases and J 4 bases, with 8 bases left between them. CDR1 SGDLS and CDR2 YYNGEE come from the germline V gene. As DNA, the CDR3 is TGTGCCAGCAGCGTAGGTCCGATTAATCAGCCCCAGCATTTT. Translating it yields CASSVGPINQPQHF.

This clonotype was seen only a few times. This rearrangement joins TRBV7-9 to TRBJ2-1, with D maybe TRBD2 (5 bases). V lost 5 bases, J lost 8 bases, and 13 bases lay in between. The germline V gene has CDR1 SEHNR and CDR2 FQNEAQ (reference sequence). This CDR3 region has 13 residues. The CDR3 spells CASSPPSGDEQFF. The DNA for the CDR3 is TGTGCCAGCAGCCCTCCGTCCGGGGATGAGCAGTTCTTC.

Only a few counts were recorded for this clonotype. The CDR3 bases are TGTGCCAGCAGCTTGGTGCAGGCCACAGATACGCAGTATTTT. Translation: CASSLVQATDTQYF. The chain couples TRBV5-4 to TRBJ2-3; D is uncertain. The CDR3 has 14 amino acids. The V end was cut by 0 bases, the J end by 2 bases, with 7 bases between. Germline CDR1 SGHNT, CDR2 YYREEE (reference sequence).

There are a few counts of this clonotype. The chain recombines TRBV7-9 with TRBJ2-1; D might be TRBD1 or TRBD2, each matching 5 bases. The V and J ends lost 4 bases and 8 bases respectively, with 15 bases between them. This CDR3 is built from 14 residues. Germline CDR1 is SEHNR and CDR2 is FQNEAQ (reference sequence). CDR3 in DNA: TGTGCCAGCAGCTCCCGGGGCAGCGAGTATGAGCAGTTCTTC. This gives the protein CASSSRGSEYEQFF.

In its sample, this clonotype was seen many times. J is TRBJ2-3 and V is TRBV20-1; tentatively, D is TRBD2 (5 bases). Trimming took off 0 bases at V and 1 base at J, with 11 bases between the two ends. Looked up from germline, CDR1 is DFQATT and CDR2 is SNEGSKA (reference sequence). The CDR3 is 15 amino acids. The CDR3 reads CSARDGRIRTDTQYF. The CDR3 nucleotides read TGCAGTGCTAGAGATGGGAGAATCCGCACAGATACGCAGTATTTT.

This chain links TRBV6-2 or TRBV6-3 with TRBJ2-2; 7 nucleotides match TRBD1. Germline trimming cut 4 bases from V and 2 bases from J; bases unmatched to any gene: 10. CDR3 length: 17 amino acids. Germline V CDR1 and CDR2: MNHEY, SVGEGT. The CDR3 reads CASSWDRLTGNTGELFF. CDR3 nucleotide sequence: TGTGCCAGCAGTTGGGACAGACTAACGGGTAACACCGGGGAGCTGTTTTTT.

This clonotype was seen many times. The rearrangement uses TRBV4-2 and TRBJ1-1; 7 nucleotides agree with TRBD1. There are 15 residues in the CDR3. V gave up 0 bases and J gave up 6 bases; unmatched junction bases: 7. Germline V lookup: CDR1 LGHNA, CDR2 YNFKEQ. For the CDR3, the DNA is TGTGCCAGCAGCCAAGATGTAGGGGGCGCCGCTGAAGCTTTCTTT. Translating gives CASSQDVGGAAEAFF.

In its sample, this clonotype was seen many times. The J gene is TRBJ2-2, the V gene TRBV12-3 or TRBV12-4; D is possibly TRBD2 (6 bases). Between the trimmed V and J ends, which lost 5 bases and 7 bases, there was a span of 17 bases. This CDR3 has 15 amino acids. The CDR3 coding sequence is TGTGCCAGCAGTCCAGTAGGAGGGCAGATCGGGGAGCTGTTTTTT. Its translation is CASSPVGGQIGELFF.

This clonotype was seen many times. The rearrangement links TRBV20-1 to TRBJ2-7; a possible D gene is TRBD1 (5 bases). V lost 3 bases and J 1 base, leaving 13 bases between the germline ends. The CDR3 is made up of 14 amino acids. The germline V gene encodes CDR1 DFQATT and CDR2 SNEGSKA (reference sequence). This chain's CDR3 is CSARNQGWSYEQYF. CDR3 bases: TGCAGTGCTAGGAATCAGGGTTGGTCCTACGAGCAGTACTTC.

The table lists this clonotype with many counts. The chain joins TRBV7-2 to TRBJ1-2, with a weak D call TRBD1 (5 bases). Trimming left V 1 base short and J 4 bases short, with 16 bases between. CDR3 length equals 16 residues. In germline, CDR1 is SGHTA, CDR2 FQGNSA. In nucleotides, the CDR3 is TGTGCCAGCAGCTTAGTAGTCAGGGCTGGAAGCTATGGCTACACCTTC. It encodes CASSLVVRAGSYGYTF.

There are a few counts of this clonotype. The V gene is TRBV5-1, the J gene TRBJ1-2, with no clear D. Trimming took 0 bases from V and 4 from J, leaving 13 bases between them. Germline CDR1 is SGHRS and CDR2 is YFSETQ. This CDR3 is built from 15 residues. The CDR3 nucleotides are TGCGCCAGCAGCTTGGAGGCAAAAGGTCCCTATGGCTACACCTTC. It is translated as CASSLEAKGPYGYTF.